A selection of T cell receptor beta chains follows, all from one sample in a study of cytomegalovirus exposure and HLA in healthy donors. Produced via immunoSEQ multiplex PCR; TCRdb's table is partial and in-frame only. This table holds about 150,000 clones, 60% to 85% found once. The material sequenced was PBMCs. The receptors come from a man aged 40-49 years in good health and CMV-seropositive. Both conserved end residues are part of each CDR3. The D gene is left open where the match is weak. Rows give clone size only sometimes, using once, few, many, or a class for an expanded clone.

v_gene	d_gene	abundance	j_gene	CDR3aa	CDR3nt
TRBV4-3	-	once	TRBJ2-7	CASSQDHGGIGYEQYF	TGCGCCAGCAGCCAAGACCATGGCGGGATAGGGTACGAGCAGTACTTC
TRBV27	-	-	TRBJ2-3	CASSLLFQGLTDTQYF	TGTGCCAGCAGTTTACTCTTCCAGGGGCTCACAGATACGCAGTATTTT
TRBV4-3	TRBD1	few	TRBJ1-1	CASSQAGQGTEAFF	TGCGCCAGCAGCCAAGCCGGACAGGGCACTGAAGCTTTCTTT
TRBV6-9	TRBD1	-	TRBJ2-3	CASSSPLDRIRDTQYF	TGTGCCAGCAGTTCCCCACTGGACAGGATCCGAGATACGCAGTATTTT
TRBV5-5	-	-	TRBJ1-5	CASSLGTANQPQHF	TGTGCCAGCAGCTTGGGGACAGCCAATCAGCCCCAGCATTTT
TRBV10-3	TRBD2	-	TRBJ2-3	CAIRRGSGRALDTQYF	TGTGCCATCAGGAGGGGTAGCGGGAGGGCTCTAGATACGCAGTATTTT
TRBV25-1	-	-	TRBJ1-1	CASSINSFTEAFF	TGTGCCAGCAGCATAAACAGTTTCACTGAAGCTTTCTTT
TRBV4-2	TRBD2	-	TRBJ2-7	CASSQGGLVTYEQYF	TGTGCCAGCAGCCAAGGCGGACTAGTCACCTACGAGCAGTACTTC
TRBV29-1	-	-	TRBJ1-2	CSVGWGPAAGYTF	TGCAGCGTTGGTTGGGGCCCCGCGGCTGGCTACACCTTC
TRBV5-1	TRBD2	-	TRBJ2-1	CASSTTSGGSYNEQFF	TGCGCCAGCAGCACTACTAGCGGGGGCTCCTACAATGAGCAGTTCTTC
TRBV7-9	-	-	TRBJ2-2	CASSSRGPASGELFF	TGTGCCAGCAGCTCCAGAGGGCCAGCAAGCGGGGAGCTGTTTTTT
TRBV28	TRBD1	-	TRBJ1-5	CASTLRGLGNQPQHF	TGTGCCAGCACCCTGAGGGGGCTGGGCAATCAGCCCCAGCATTTT
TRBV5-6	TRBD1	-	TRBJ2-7	CASSFQGTDHEQYF	TGTGCCAGCAGCTTCCAGGGGACAGACCACGAGCAGTACTTC
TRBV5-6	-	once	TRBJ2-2	CASSLVATGLNTGELFF	TGTGCCAGCAGCTTGGTGGCGACAGGCCTGAACACCGGGGAGCTGTTTTTT
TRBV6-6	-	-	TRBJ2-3	CASSYGGSTDTQYF	TGTGCCAGCAGTTATGGGGGGAGCACAGATACGCAGTATTTT
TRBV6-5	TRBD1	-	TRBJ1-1	CASSLNYRDRGTEAFF	TGTGCCAGCAGTTTGAACTACCGGGACAGGGGCACTGAAGCTTTCTTT
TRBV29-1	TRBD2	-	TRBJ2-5	CSVGLAGETQYF	TGCAGCGTTGGACTAGCGGGGGAGACCCAGTACTTC
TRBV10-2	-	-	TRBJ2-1	CASRRENHPSYNEQFF	TGCGCCAGCAGACGGGAAAACCATCCCTCCTACAATGAGCAGTTCTTC
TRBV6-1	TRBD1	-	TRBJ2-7	CASRPTGGGEQYF	TGTGCCAGCAGGCCTACAGGGGGTGGCGAGCAGTACTTC
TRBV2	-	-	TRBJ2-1	CASSGVSSGVYNEQFF	TGTGCCAGCAGTGGGGTGTCAAGCGGAGTTTACAATGAGCAGTTCTTC
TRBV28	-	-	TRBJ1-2	CASSLLGGRRGYTF	TGTGCCAGCAGTTTACTCGGGGGGCGTCGCGGCTACACCTTC
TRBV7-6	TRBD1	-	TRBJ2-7	CASSLGTGLRPYEQYF	TGTGCCAGCAGCCTTGGGACAGGGCTAAGGCCCTACGAGCAGTACTTC
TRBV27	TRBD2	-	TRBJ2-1	CASSVSGSGNKQFF	TGTGCCAGCAGTGTTAGCGGGTCAGGGAACAAGCAGTTCTTC
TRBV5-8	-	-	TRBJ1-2	CASSSDTDYGYTF	TGTGCCAGCAGTTCTGACACGGACTATGGCTACACCTTC
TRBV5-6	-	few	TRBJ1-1	CASSLYDRPEAFF	TGTGCCAGCAGCTTGTATGACAGGCCTGAAGCTTTCTTT
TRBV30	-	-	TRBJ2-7	CAWSKKQAYEQYF	TGTGCCTGGAGTAAGAAGCAGGCCTACGAGCAGTACTTC
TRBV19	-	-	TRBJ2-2	CASSMGHYTGELFF	TGTGCCAGTAGTATGGGACACTACACCGGGGAGCTGTTTTTT
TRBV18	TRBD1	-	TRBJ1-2	CASSPGTDYGYTF	TGTGCCAGCTCACCTGGGACAGACTATGGCTACACCTTC
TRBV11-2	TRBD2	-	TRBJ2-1	CASSLDQILAGGHNEQFF	TGTGCCAGCAGCTTAGATCAGATCCTAGCGGGAGGGCACAATGAGCAGTTCTTC
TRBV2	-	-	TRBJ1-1	CASSGQAYTEAFF	TGTGCCAGCAGTGGACAGGCATACACTGAAGCTTTCTTT
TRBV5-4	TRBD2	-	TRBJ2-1	CASSLEGLTSGRIEQFF	TGTGCCAGCAGCTTGGAGGGACTGACTAGCGGGAGGATTGAGCAGTTCTTC
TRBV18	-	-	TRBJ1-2	CASSPQGAYGYTF	TGTGCCAGCTCACCACAAGGGGCCTATGGCTACACCTTC
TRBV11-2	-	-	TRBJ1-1	CASSLVGGGSPEAFF	TGTGCCAGCAGCTTAGTTGGGGGGGGGAGCCCTGAAGCTTTCTTT
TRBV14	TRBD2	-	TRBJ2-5	CASSPLTSGETQYF	TGTGCCAGCAGCCCACTGACTAGCGGGGAGACCCAGTACTTC
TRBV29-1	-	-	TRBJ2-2	CSVEVTVGGELFF	TGCAGCGTTGAAGTAACAGTGGGCGGGGAGCTGTTTTTT
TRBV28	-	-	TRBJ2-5	CASGGFRGETQYF	TGTGCCTCAGGGGGGTTTCGTGGAGAGACCCAGTACTTC
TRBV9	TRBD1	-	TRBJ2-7	CASSAGGGPSYEQYF	TGTGCCAGCAGCGCAGGGGGCGGGCCTTCCTACGAGCAGTACTTC
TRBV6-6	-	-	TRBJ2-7	CASSYAPGTRTYEQYF	TGTGCCAGCAGTTACGCCCCCGGGACTCGTACCTACGAGCAGTACTTC
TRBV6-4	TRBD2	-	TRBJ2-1	CASSELAGYNEQFF	TGTGCCAGCAGTGAACTAGCGGGGTACAATGAGCAGTTCTTC
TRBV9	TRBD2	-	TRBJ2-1	CASSVDPAGGYNEQFF	TGTGCCAGCAGCGTAGATCCAGCGGGGGGCTACAATGAGCAGTTCTTC
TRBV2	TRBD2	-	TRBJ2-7	CASSPGRGVSYEQYF	TGTGCCAGCAGCCCCGGGAGGGGGGTCTCCTACGAGCAGTACTTC
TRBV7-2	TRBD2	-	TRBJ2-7	CASSLLAGVDEQYF	TGTGCCAGCAGCTTACTAGCGGGCGTCGACGAGCAGTACTTC
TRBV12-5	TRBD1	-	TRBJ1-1	CASARDRYTEAFF	TGTGCTAGTGCCCGGGACAGATACACTGAAGCTTTCTTT
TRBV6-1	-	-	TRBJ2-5	CASNKRDKTQYF	TGTGCCAGCAATAAGAGGGATAAGACCCAGTACTTC
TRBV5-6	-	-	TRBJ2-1	CASSFGSVVHEQFF	TGTGCCAGCAGCTTCGGGAGCGTGGTGCATGAGCAGTTCTTC
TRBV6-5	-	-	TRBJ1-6	CASRPDRLGSPLHF	TGTGCCAGCAGACCCGACAGGTTGGGTTCACCCCTCCACTTT
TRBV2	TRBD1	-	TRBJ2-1	CASKRTGVEKFF	TGTGCCAGCAAGAGGACAGGGGTCGAGAAGTTCTTC
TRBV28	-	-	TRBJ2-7	CATLPGAGSYEQYF	TGTGCCACTCTTCCAGGGGCGGGCTCCTACGAGCAGTACTTC
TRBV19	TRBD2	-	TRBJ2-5	CASSISRGSGETQYF	TGTGCCAGTAGTATTAGTCGCGGGAGCGGGGAGACCCAGTACTTC
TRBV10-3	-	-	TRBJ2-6	CAISDGETGMGANGLTF	TGTGCCATCAGTGATGGAGAGACAGGCATGGGGGCCAACGGCCTGACTTTC
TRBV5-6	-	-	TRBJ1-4	CASSLSGQLEGRGEKLFF	TGTGCCAGCAGCTTGAGCGGGCAGCTAGAGGGACGGGGTGAAAAACTGTTTTTT
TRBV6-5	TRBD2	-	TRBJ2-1	CASRPLAGEQFF	TGTGCCAGCAGACCACTAGCGGGAGAGCAGTTCTTC
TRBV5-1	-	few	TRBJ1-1	CASSFVTGTEAFF	TGCGCCAGCAGCTTCGTAACAGGGACTGAAGCTTTCTTT
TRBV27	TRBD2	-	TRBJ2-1	CASSQGLAGGMEQFF	TGTGCCAGCAGTCAAGGGTTAGCGGGAGGGATGGAGCAGTTCTTC
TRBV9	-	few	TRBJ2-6	CASSVSSGANVLTF	TGTGCCAGCAGCGTCAGCTCTGGGGCCAACGTCCTGACTTTC
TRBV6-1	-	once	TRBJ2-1	CASSEPGYNEQFF	TGTGCCAGCAGTGAACCGGGGTACAATGAGCAGTTCTTC
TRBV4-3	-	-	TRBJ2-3	CASSQSVGRRWGTDTQYF	TGCGCCAGCAGCCAGAGCGTTGGGAGGCGGTGGGGCACAGATACGCAGTATTTT
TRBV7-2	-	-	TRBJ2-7	CASSSTGPLYEQYF	TGTGCCAGCAGCTCCACCGGTCCTCTATACGAGCAGTACTTC